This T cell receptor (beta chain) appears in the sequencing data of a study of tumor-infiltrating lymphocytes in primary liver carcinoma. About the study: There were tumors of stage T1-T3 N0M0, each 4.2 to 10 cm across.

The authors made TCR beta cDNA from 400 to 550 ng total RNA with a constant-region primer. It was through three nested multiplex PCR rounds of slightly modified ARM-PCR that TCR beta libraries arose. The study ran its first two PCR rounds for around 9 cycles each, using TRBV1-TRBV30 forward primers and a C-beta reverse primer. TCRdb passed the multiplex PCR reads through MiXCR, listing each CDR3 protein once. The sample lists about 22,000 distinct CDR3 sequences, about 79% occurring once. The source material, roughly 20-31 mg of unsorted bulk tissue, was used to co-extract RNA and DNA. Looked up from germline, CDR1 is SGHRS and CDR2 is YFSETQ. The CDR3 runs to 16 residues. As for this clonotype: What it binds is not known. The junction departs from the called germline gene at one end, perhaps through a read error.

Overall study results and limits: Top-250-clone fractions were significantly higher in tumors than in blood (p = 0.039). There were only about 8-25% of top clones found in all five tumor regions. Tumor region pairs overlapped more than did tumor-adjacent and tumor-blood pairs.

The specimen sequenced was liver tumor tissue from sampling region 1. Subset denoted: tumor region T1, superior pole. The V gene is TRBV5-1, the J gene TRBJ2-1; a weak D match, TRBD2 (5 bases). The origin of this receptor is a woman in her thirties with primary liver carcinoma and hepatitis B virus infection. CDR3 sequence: CTSIPSPDYSYNEQFF. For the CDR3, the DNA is TGTACCAGCATCCCGTCCCCAGACTATTCCTACAATGAGCAGTTCTTC.